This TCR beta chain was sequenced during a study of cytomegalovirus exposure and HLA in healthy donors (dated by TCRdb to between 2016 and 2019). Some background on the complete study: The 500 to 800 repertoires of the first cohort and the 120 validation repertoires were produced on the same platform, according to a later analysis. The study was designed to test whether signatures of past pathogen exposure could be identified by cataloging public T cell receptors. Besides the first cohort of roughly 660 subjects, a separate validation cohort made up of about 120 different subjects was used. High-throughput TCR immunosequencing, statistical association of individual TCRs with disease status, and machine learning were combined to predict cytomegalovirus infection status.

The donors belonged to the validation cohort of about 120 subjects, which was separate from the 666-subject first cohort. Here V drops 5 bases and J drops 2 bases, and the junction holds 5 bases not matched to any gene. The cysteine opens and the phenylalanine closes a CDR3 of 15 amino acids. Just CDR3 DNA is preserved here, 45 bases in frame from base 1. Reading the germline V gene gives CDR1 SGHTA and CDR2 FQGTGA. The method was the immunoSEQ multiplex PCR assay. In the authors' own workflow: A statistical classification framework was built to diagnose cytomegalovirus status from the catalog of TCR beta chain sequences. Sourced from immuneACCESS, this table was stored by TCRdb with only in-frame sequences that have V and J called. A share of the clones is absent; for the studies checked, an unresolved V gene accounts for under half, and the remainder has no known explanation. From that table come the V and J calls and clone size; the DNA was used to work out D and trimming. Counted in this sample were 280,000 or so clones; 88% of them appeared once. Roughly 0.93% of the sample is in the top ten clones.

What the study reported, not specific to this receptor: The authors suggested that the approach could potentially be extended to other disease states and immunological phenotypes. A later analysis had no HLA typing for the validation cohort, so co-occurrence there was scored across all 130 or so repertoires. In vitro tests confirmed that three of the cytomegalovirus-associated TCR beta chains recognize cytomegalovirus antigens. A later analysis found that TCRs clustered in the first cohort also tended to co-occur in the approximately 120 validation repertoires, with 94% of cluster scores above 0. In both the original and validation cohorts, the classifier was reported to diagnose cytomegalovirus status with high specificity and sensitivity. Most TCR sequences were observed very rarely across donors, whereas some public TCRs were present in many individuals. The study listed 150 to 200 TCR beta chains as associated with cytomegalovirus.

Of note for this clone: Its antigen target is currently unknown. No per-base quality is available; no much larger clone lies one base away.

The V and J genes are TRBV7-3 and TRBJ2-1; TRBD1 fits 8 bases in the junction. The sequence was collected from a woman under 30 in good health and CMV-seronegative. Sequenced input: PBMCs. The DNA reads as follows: TGTGCCAGCAGCACAGACAGGGGAACCTACAATGAGCAGTTCTTC. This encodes CASSTDRGTYNEQFF.